This TCR beta chain was sequenced during a study of blood T cell repertoires in COVID-19. Study-wide background: From T cells, B-cell-depleted T cells, or PBMCs came the material, which was cDNA or gDNA.

Cohorts were determined from participant-reported clinical history. Recovery meant two consecutive negative NP/OP PCR tests, professional clearance, or resolved symptoms. This clone showed up just once. Study processing details: For nucleated cells, counts were estimated from reference gene primer amplification. Libraries were prepared by immunoSEQ multiplex PCR; TCRdb keeps only in-frame clonotypes and omits some of them. V and J calls plus clone size are reproduced from that table; the DNA served to infer D and trimming. This sample has around 190,000 clones, with approximately 88% found just once. The CDR3 consists of 14 residues. V shed 4 bases and J shed 2 bases, with 11 bases lying between them. Germline V CDR1 and CDR2: MGHRA, YSYEKL.

The sequenced material came from PBMCs or T cells enriched from blood (not recorded which). This TCR was sampled from a woman in her twenties or thirties who had recovered from COVID-19. The chain has TRBV4-1 and TRBJ1-1; the D is unclear. The CDR3: CASSPIRGNTEAFF. The DNA for the CDR3 is TGCGCCAGCAGCCCGATTCGGGGTAACACTGAAGCTTTCTTT.